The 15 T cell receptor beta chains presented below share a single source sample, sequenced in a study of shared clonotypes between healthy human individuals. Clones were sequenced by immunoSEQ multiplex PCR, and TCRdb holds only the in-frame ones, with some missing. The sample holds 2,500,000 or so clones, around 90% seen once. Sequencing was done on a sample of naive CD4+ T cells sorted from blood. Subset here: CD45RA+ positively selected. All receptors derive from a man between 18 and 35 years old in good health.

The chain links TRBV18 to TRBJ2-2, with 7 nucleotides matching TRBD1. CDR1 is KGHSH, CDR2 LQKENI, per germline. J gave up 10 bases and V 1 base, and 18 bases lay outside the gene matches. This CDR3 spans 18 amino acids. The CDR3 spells CASSPLPWTGHMGQELFF. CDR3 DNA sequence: TGTGCCAGCTCACCACTCCCATGGACAGGCCACATGGGCCAGGAGCTGTTTTTT.

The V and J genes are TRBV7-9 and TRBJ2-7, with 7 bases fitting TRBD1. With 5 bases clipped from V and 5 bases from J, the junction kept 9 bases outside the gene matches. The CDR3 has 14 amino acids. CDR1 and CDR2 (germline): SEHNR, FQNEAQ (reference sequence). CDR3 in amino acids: CASSQTTGLNEQYF. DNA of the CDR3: TGTGCCAGCAGCCAAACGACAGGGTTGAACGAGCAGTACTTC.

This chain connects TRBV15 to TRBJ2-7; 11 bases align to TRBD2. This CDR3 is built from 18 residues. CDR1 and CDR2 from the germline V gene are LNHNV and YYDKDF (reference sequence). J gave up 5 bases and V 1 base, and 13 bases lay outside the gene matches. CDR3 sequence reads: CATSRGPPGTSGMHEQYF. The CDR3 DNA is TGTGCCACCAGCAGAGGACCCCCAGGGACTAGCGGTATGCACGAGCAGTACTTC.

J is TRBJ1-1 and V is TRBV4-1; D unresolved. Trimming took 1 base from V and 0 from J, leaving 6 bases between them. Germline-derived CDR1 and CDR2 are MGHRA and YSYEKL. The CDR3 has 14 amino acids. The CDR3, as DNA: TGCGCCAGCAGCCAAGTTCGGTTGAACACTGAAGCTTTCTTT. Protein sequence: CASSQVRLNTEAFF.

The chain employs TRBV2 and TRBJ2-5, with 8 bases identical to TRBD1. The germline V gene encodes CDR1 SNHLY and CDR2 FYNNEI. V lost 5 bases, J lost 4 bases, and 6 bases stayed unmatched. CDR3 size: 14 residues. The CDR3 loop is CASSTYRGTETQYF. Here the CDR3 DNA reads TGTGCCAGCAGTACCTACAGGGGGACAGAGACCCAGTACTTC.

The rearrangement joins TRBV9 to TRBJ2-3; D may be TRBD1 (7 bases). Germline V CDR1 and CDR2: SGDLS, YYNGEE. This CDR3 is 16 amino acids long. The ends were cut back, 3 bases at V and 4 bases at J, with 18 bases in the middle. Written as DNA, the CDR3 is TGTGCCAGCAGCGCCGCAAGACAGGGACTGGCAGATACGCAGTATTTT. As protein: CASSAARQGLADTQYF.

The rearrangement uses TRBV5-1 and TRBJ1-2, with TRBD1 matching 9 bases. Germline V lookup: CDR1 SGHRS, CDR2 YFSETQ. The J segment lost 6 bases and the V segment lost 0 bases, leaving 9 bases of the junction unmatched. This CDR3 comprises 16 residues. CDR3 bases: TGCGCCAGCAGCTTGGCCTGGACAGGGGCTCATAATGGCTACACCTTC. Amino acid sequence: CASSLAWTGAHNGYTF.

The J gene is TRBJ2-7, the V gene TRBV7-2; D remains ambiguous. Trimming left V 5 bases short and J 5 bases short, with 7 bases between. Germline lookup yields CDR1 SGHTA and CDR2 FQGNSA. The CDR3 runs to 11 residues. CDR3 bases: TGTGCCAGCAGCAACCGGAACGAGCAGTACTTC. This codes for CASSNRNEQYF.

The chain's CDR3 is CAWQRMQGQQETQYF. In DNA, the CDR3 is TGTGCCTGGCAAAGGATGCAGGGCCAACAAGAGACCCAGTACTTC. The rearrangement uses TRBV30 and TRBJ2-5; weak D call: TRBD1 (5 bases). V was trimmed by 5 bases and J by 2 bases, leaving 18 bases between them. The CDR3 runs 15 residues. The germline V gene has CDR1 GTSNPN and CDR2 SVGIG (reference sequence).

This CDR3 is CASSSGAGRSTDTQYF. In DNA form, the CDR3 reads TGTGCCAGCAGCAGTGGGGCGGGGCGGAGCACAGATACGCAGTATTTT. This chain uses TRBV11-2 with TRBJ2-3; a weak D match, TRBD2 (6 bases). With 5 bases removed from V and 0 bases from J, the gap between germline ends came to 15 bases. Germline loops: CDR1 SGHAT, CDR2 FQNNGV. The CDR3 extends over 16 amino acids.

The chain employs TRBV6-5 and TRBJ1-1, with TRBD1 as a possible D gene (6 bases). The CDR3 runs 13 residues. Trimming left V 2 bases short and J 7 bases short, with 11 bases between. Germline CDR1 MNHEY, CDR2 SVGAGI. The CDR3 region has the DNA TGTGCCAGCAGTTACGGGGGCTCTTATGAAGCTTTCTTT. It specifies CASSYGGSYEAFF.

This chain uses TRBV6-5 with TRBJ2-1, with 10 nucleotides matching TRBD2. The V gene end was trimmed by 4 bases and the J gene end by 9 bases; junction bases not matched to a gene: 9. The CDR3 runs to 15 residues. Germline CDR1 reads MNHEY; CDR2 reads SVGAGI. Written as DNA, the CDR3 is TGTGCCAGCAGTTGGACTAGCGGATGGGGGGGTGAGCAGTTCTTC. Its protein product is CASSWTSGWGGEQFF.

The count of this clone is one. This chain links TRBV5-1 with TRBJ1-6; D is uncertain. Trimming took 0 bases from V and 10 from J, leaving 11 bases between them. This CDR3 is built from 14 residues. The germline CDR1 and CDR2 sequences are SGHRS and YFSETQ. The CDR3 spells CASSLERKGSPLHF. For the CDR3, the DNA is TGCGCCAGCAGCTTGGAACGAAAGGGCTCACCCCTCCACTTT.

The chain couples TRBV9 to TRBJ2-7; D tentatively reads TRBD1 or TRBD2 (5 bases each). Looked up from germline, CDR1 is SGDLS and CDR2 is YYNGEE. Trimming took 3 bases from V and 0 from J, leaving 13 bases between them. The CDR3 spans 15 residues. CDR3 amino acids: CASSAGTAISYEQYF. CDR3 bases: TGTGCCAGCAGCGCTGGGACCGCTATCTCCTACGAGCAGTACTTC.

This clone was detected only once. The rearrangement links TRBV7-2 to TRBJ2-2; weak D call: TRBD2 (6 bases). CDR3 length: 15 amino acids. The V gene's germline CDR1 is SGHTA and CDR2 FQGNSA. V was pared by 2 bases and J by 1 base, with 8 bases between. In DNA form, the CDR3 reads TGTGCCAGCAGCTTAAACGGGGGGAACACCGGGGAGCTGTTTTTT. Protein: CASSLNGGNTGELFF.